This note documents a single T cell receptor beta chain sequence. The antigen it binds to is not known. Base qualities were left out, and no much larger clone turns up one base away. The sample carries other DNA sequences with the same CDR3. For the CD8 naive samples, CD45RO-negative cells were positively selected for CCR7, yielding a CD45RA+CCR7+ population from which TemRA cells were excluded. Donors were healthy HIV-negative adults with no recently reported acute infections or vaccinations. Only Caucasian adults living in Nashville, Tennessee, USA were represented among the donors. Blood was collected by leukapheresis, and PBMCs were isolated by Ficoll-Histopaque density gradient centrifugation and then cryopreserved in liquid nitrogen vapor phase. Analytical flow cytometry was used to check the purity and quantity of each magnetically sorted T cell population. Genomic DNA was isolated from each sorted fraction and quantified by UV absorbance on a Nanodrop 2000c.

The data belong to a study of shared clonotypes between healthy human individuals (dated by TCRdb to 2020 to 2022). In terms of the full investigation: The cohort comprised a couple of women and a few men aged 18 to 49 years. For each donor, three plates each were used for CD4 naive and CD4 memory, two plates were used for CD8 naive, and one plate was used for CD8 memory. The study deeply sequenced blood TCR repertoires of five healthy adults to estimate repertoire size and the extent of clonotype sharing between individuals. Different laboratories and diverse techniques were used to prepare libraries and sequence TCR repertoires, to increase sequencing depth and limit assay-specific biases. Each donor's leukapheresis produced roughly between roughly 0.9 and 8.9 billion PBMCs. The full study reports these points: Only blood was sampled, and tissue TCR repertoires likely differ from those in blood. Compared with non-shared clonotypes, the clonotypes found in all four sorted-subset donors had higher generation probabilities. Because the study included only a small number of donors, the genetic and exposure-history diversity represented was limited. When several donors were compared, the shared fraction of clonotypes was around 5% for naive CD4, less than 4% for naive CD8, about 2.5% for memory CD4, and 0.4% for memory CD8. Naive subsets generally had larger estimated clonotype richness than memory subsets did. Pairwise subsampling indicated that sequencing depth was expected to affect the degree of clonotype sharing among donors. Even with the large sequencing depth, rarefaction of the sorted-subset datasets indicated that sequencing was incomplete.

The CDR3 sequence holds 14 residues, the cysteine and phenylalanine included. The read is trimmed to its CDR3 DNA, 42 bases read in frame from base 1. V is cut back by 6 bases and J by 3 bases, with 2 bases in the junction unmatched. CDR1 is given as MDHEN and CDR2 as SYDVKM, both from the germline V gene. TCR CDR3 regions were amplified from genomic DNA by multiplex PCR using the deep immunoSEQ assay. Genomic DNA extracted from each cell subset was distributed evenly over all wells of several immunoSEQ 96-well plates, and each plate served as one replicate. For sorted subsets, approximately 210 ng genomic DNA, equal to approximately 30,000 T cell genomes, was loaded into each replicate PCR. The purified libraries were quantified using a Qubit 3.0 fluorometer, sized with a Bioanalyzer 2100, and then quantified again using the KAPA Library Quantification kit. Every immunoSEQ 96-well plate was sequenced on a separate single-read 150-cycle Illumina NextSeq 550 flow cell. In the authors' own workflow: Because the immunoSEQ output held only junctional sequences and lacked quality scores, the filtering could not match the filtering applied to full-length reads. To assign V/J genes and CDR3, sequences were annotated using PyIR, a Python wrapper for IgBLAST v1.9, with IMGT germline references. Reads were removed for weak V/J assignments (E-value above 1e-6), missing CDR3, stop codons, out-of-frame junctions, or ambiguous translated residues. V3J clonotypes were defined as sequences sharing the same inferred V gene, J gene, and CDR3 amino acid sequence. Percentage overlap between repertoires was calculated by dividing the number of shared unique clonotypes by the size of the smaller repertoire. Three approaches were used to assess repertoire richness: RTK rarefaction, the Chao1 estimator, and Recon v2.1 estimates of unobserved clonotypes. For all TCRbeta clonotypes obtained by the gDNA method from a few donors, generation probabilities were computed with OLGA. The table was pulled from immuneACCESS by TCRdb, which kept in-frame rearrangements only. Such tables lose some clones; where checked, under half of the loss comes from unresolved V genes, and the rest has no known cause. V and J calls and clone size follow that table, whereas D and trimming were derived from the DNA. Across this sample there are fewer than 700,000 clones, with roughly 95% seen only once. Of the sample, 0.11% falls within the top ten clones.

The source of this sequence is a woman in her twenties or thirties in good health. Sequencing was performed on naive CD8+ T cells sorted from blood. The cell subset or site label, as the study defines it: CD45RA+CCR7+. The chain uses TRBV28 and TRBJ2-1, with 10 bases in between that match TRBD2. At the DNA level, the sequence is TGTGCCAGCAGAGGACTAGCGGACTACAATGAGCAGTTCTTC. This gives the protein CASRGLADYNEQFF.